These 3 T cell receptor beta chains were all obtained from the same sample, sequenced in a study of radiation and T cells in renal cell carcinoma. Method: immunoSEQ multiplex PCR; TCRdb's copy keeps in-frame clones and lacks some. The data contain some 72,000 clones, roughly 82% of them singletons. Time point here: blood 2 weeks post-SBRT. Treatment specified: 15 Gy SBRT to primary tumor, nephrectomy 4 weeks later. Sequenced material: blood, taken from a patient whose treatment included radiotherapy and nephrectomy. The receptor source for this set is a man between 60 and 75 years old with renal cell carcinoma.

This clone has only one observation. The CDR3 nucleotides are TGCGCCAGCAGCCGGAGCGGGAGCAGCACAGATACGCAGTATTTT. Its translation is CASSRSGSSTDTQYF. V and J are TRBV5-1 and TRBJ2-3; 8 bases match TRBD2. Looked up from germline, CDR1 is SGHRS and CDR2 is YFSETQ. The CDR3 length is 15 residues. V gave up 4 bases and J gave up 0 bases; unmatched junction bases: 4.

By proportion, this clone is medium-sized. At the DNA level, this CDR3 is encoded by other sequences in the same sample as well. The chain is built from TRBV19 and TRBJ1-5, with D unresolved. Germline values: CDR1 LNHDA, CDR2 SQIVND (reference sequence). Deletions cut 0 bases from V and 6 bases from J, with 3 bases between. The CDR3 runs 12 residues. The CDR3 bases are TGTGCCAGTAGTATAGAGCCTCAGCCCCAGCATTTT. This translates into CASSIEPQPQHF.

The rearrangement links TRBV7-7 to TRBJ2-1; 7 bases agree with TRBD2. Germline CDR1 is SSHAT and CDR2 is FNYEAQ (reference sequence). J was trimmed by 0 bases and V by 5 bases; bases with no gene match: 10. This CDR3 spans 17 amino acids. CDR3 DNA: TGTGCCAGCAGCCCCAATCGGGGGGAGAGCTCCTACAATGAGCAGTTCTTC. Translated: CASSPNRGESSYNEQFF.